This note documents a single T cell receptor beta chain sequence. The entry originates in a study of T cell changes during pregnancy in multiple sclerosis. V lost 8 bases to trimming and J lost 4 bases; unmatched junction nucleotides: 7. Germline V gives CDR1 MDHEN, CDR2 SYDVKM. The CDR3 spans 13 residues. Generated by immunoSEQ multiplex PCR, the TCRdb table keeps only in-frame clones and is missing some. In the table there are approximately 90,000 clones, around 94% of which are singletons. The specimen comprised peripheral blood, sampled in the third trimester of pregnancy. This rearrangement joins TRBV28 to TRBJ1-2, with 7 bases matching TRBD1. The source of this sequence is a female donor with multiple sclerosis, enrolled in a pregnancy study. The CDR3 coding sequence is TGTGCCAGCCTGAGGGGGCTGGGCTATGGCTACACCTTC. Translation: CASLRGLGYGYTF.